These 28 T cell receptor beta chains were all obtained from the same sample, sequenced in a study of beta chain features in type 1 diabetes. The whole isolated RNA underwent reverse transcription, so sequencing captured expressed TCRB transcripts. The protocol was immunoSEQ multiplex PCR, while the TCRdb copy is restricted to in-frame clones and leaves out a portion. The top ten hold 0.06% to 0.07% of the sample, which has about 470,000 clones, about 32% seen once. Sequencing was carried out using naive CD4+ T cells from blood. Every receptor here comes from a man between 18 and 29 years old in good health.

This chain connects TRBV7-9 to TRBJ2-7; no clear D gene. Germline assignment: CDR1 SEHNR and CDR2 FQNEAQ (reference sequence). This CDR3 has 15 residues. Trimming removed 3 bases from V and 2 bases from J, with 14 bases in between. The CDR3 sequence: CASSFSVGTTYEQYF. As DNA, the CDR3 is TGTGCCAGCAGCTTTTCGGTCGGTACGACCTACGAGCAGTACTTC.

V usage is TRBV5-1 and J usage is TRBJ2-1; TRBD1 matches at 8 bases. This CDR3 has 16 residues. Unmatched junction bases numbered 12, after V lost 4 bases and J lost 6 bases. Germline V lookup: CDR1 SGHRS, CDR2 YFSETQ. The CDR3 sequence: CASSRDRGGIGNEQFF. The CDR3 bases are TGCGCCAGCAGCCGCGACAGGGGTGGTATTGGCAATGAGCAGTTCTTC.

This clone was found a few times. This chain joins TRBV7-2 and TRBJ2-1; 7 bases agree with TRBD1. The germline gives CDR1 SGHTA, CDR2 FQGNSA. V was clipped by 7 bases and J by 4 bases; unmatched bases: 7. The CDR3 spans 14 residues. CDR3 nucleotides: TGTGCCAGCACCCAGACAGGGATTTACAATGAGCAGTTCTTC. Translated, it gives CASTQTGIYNEQFF.

The CDR3 region is CATAIGYDQETQYF. The DNA for the CDR3 is TGTGCCACCGCCATCGGTTACGACCAAGAGACCCAGTACTTC. The V call is TRBV15, the J call TRBJ2-5, with D hard to call. This CDR3 region has 14 residues. Germline-derived CDR1 and CDR2 are LNHNV and YYDKDF (reference sequence). V lost 8 bases and J 0 bases, leaving 13 bases between the germline ends.

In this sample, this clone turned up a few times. CDR3 loop: CAWSVAGGYYEQYF. CDR3 in DNA: TGTGCCTGGAGCGTAGCGGGAGGGTACTACGAGCAGTACTTC. This chain links TRBV30 with TRBJ2-7, with 11 bases lining up with TRBD2. In germline, CDR1 is GTSNPN, CDR2 SVGIG (reference sequence). This CDR3 region has 14 residues. With 3 bases clipped from V and 3 bases from J, the junction kept 4 bases outside the gene matches.

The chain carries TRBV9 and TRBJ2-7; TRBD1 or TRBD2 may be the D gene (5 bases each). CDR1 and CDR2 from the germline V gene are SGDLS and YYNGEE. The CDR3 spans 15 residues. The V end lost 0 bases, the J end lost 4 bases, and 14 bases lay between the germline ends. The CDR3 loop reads CASSVGGTANYEQYF. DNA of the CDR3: TGTGCCAGCAGCGTAGGAGGGACGGCCAATTACGAGCAGTACTTC.

Here the CDR3 reads CASSVTEYNEQFF. CDR3 DNA: TGTGCCAGCAGCGTGACTGAATACAATGAGCAGTTCTTC. The chain links TRBV5-4 to TRBJ2-1; D not resolved. The V gene's germline CDR1 is SGHNT and CDR2 YYREEE (reference sequence). This CDR3 has 13 amino acids. Trimming took off 4 bases at V and 4 bases at J, with 9 bases between the two ends.

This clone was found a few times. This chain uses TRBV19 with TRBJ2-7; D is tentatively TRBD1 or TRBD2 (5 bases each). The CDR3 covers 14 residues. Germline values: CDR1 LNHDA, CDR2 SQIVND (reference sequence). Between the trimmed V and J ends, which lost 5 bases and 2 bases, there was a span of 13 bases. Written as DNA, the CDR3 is TGTGCCAGTAGTGTCAGGGACGCGGCCTACGAGCAGTACTTC. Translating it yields CASSVRDAAYEQYF.

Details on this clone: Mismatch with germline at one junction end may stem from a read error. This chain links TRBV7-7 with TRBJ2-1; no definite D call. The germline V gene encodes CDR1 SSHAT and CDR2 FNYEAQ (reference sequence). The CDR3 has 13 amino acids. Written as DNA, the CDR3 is TGTGCTAGCAGCTTAGGTGGAGCGAATGAGCAGTTCTTC. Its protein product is CASSLGGANEQFF.

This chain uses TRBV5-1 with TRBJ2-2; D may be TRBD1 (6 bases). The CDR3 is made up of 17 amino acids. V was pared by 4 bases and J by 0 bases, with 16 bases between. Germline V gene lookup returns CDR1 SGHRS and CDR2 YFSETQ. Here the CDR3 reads CASSRTQGSANTGELFF. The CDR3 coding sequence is TGCGCCAGCAGCCGCACCCAGGGGAGCGCGAACACCGGGGAGCTGTTTTTT.

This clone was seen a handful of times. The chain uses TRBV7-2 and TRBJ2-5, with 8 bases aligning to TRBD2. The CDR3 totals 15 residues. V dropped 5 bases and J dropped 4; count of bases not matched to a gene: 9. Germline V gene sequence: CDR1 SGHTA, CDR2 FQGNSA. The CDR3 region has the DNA TGTGCCAGCAGCCAATGGACTAGCCAGGGAGAGACCCAGTACTTC. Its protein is CASSQWTSQGETQYF.

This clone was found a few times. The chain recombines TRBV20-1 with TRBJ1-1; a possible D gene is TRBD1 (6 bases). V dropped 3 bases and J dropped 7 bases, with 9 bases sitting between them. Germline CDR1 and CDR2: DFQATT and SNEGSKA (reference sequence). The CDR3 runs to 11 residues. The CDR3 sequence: CSASKGDEAFF. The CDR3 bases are TGCAGTGCTAGCAAGGGGGATGAAGCTTTCTTT.

CDR3 sequence reads: CASSLGGAGVYNEQFF. The CDR3, as DNA: TGTGCCAGCAGTTTGGGTGGGGCAGGGGTATACAATGAGCAGTTCTTC. This chain connects TRBV28 to TRBJ2-1, with a tentative D call TRBD1 (6 bases). The CDR3 is 16 residues long. Germline CDR1 MDHEN, CDR2 SYDVKM. V was clipped by 3 bases and J by 4 bases, with 16 bases between them.

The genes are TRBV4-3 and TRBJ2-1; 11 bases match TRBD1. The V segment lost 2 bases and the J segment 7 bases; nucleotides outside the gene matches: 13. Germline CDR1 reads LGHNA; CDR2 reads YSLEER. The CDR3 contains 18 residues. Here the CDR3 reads CASSQLPTDRGRGNEQFF. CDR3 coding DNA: TGCGCCAGCAGCCAACTGCCTACGGACAGGGGGCGAGGGAATGAGCAGTTCTTC.

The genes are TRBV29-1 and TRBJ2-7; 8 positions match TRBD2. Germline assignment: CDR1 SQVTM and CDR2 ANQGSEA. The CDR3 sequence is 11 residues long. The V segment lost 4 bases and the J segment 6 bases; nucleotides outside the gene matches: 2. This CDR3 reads CSVVREGEQYF. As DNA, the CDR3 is TGCAGCGTTGTCCGGGAGGGCGAGCAGTACTTC.

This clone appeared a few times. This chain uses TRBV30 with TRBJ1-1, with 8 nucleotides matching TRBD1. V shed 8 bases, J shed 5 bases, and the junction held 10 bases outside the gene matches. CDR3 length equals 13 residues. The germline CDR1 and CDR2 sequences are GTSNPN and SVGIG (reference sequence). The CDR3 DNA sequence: TGTGCCGTAGCACGCAGGGGGCTAACTGAAGCTTTCTTT. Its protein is CAVARRGLTEAFF.

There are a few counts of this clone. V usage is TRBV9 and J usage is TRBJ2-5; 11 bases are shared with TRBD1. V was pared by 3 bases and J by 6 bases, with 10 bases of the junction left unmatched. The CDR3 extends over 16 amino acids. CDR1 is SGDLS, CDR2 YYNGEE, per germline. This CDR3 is CASSAGLGQGEKTQYF. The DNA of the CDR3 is TGTGCCAGCAGCGCCGGACTGGGACAGGGGGAGAAGACCCAGTACTTC.

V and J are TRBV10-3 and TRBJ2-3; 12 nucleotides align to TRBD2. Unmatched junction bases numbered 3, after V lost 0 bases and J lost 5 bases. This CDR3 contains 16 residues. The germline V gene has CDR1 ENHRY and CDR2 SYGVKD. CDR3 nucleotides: TGTGCCATCAGTGAGTCGCAACTAGCGGGGGGAGATACGCAGTATTTT. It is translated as CAISESQLAGGDTQYF.

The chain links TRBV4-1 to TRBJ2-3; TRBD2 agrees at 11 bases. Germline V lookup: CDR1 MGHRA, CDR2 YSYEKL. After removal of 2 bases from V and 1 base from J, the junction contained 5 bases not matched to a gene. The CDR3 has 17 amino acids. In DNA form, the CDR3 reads TGCGCCAGCAGCCAACTCCCGACTAGCGGGGGCACAGATACGCAGTATTTT. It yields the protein CASSQLPTSGGTDTQYF.

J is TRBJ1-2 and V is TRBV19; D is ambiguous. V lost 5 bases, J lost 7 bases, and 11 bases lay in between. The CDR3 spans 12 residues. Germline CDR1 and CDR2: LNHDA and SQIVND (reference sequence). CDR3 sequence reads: CASSPPAGGYTF. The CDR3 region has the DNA TGTGCCAGTAGTCCCCCCGCCGGTGGCTACACCTTC.

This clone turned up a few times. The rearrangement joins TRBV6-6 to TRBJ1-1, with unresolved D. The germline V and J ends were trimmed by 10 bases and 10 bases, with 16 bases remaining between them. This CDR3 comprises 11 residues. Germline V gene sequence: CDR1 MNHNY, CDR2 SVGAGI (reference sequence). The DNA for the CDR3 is TGTGCCACCCACAGCGCCTTCCGAGCTTTCTTT. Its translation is CATHSAFRAFF.

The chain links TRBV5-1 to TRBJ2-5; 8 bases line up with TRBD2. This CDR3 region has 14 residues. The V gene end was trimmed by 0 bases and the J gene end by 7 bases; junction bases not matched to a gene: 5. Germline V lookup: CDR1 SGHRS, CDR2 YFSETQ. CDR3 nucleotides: TGCGCCAGCAGCTTGGGACTAGCGTTGGGGACCCAGTACTTC. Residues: CASSLGLALGTQYF.

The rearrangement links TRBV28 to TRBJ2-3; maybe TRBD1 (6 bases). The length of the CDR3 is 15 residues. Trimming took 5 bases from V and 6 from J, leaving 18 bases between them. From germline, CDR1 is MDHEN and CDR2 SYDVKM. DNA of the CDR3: TGTGCCAGCAGTGGTGGACAGAGTATCACTGATACGCAGTATTTT. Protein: CASSGGQSITDTQYF.

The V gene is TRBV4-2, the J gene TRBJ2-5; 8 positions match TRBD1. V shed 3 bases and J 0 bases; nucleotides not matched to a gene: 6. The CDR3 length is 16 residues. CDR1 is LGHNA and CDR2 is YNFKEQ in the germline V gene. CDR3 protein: CASSQGGQGNQETQYF. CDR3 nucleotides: TGTGCCAGCAGCCAGGGTGGACAGGGCAACCAAGAGACCCAGTACTTC.

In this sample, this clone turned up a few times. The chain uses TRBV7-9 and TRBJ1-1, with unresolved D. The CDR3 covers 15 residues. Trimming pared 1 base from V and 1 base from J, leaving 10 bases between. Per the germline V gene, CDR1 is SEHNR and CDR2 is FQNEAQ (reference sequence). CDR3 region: CASSLVHRENTEAFF. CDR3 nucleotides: TGTGCCAGCAGCTTAGTGCACAGAGAGAACACTGAAGCTTTCTTT.

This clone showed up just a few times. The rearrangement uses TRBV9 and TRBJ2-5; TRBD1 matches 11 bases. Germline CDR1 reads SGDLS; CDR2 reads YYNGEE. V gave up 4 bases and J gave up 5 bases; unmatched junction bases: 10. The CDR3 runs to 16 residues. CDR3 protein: CASSIGQGALRETQYF. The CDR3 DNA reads TGTGCCAGCAGCATAGGACAGGGGGCTCTGCGGGAGACCCAGTACTTC.

The CDR3 protein is CASSLVGTHEAFF. For the CDR3, the DNA is TGTGCCAGCAGCTTAGTCGGGACACACGAAGCTTTCTTT. This chain uses TRBV7-9 with TRBJ1-1; D is possibly TRBD1 (6 bases). Trimming stripped 1 base from V and 8 bases from J, with 11 bases between. Germline V gene lookup returns CDR1 SEHNR and CDR2 FQNEAQ (reference sequence). The CDR3 is made up of 13 amino acids. Together with reference TRBV7-9 and TRBJ1-1, the CDR3 gives the full variable domain: DTGVSQNPRHKITKRGQNVTFRCDPISEHNRLYWYRQTLGQGPEFLTYFQNEAQLEKSRLLSDRFSAERPKGSFSTLEIQRTEQGDSAMYLCASSLVGTHEAFFGQGTRLTVV.

This chain's CDR3 is CAWSNRARQPQHF. CDR3 coding DNA: TGTGCCTGGAGTAATAGGGCTAGGCAGCCCCAGCATTTT. The chain recombines TRBV30 with TRBJ1-5; D is uncertain. V gave up 2 bases and J gave up 7 bases, with 12 bases separating them. CDR3 length: 13 amino acids. Germline V gene sequence: CDR1 GTSNPN, CDR2 SVGIG (reference sequence). Supplemented by reference TRBV30 and TRBJ1-5, the full variable domain reads SQTIHQWPATLVQPVGSPLSLECTVEGTSNPNLYWYRQAAGRGLQLLFYSVGIGQISSEVPQNLSASRPQDRQFILSSKKLLLSDSGFYLCAWSNRARQPQHFGDGTRLSIL.